These 21 T cell receptor beta chains share one sample of origin, sequenced in a study of OX40 agonist ivuxolimab in advanced cancers. Clones were read by immunoSEQ multiplex PCR, and TCRdb kept only the in-frame ones, dropping some. Altogether under 95,000 clones are present, 70% to 90% being singletons, with the ten largest covering roughly 1.4%. The input for sequencing was CD4+ or CD8+ T cells sorted from blood, taken in a trial of the OX40 agonist ivuxolimab. These receptors came from an adult with an advanced solid tumor such as melanoma, head and neck, liver or kidney cancer.

This chain joins TRBV7-5 and TRBJ2-6; the listed D gene, TRBD1, was not tested against the DNA. TRBV7-5 is listed as a pseudogene. The CDR3 contains 14 residues. In DNA form, the CDR3 reads TGTCCCCGAAATCAGGGTGCTGGGGCCAACGTCCTGACTTTC. Its translation is CPRNQGAGANVLTF.

For the CDR3, the DNA is TGTGCCAGTAGTATCCCCGGGACTAGCGGGGTGAAGAAGTACTTC. Protein: CASSIPGTSGVKKYF. The V call is TRBV19, the J call TRBJ2-7, with 13 bases fitting TRBD2. V lost 3 bases, J lost 11 bases, and 10 bases stayed unmatched. The germline V gene encodes CDR1 LNHDA and CDR2 SQIVND (reference sequence). This CDR3 comprises 15 residues.

V usage is TRBV14 and J usage is TRBJ2-2; 9 bases line up with TRBD1. CDR3 length equals 16 residues. The germline V gene has CDR1 SGHDN and CDR2 FVKESK. V trimming: 2 bases; J trimming: 5 bases; junction bases outside the gene matches: 6. CDR3 nucleotides: TGTGCCAGCAGCCAACACAGGGGGCGCTGGACCGGGGAGCTGTTTTTT. Residues: CASSQHRGRWTGELFF.

The CDR3 spells CASSLKGDTEAFF. CDR3 nucleotides: TGTGCCAGCAGCTTAAAGGGGGACACTGAAGCTTTCTTT. V is TRBV7-8 and J is TRBJ1-1; D perhaps matches TRBD1 (6 bases). Germline CDR1 reads SGHVS; CDR2 reads FQNEAQ. There are 13 residues in the CDR3. Trimming shortened V by 2 bases and J by 3 bases, and 7 bases separated the two germline ends.

Only a few counts were recorded for this clone. The J gene is TRBJ1-5, the V gene TRBV2, with TRBD1 matching 7 bases. V shed 5 bases and J 4 bases; nucleotides not matched to a gene: 8. From germline, CDR1 is SNHLY and CDR2 FYNNEI. The CDR3 loop spans 15 amino acids. The CDR3 region is CASSYRGGSNQPQHF. In DNA form, the CDR3 reads TGTGCCAGCAGTTACAGGGGCGGGAGTAATCAGCCCCAGCATTTT.

The V and J genes are TRBV9 and TRBJ2-7; 9 bases align to TRBD2. V trimming: 0 bases; J trimming: 0 bases; junction bases outside the gene matches: 10. Germline assignment: CDR1 SGDLS and CDR2 YYNGEE. CDR3 length: 18 residues. CDR3 amino acids: CASSVAFSSGGTSYEQYF. The CDR3 nucleotides are TGTGCCAGCAGCGTAGCCTTTAGTAGCGGGGGAACCTCCTACGAGCAGTACTTC.

The rearrangement joins TRBV6-5 to TRBJ2-5; D is undetermined. The V gene lost 5 bases and the J gene lost 2 bases, with 3 bases spanning the gap. This CDR3 is 11 amino acids long. CDR1 and CDR2 from the germline V gene are MNHEY and SVGAGI. CDR3 sequence: CASSGQETQYF. The CDR3 nucleotides read TGTGCCAGCAGTGGACAAGAGACCCAGTACTTC.

This chain links TRBV10-3 with TRBJ2-1, with D perhaps matching TRBD1 or TRBD2 (5 bases each). The CDR3 spans 16 residues. Trimming cost V 0 bases and J 8 bases, with 17 bases left between them. CDR1 is ENHRY and CDR2 is SYGVKD in the germline V gene. The CDR3 DNA follows: TGTGCCATCAGTGAGTCGATGGGGACCCCCGGGGATGAGCAGTTCTTC. This translates into CAISESMGTPGDEQFF.

The V call is TRBV28, the J call TRBJ1-4, with 10 bases lining up with TRBD1. This CDR3 contains 15 residues. The germline CDR1 and CDR2 sequences are MDHEN and SYDVKM. Germline trimming cut 5 bases from V and 8 bases from J; bases unmatched to any gene: 8. The CDR3, as DNA: TGTGCCAGCAGTCTACGGGACAGGGGATTAGAAAAACTGTTTTTT. Residues: CASSLRDRGLEKLFF.

V is TRBV2 and J is TRBJ2-7; possibly TRBD2 for D (6 bases). Trimming cost V 6 bases and J 0 bases, with 15 bases left between them. CDR1 and CDR2 from the germline V gene are SNHLY and FYNNEI. The CDR3 length is 15 residues. CDR3 bases: TGTGCCAGCAGGATTACTAGCCTAAACTCCTACGAGCAGTACTTC. This encodes CASRITSLNSYEQYF. Filled out from reference TRBV2 and TRBJ2-7, the complete variable domain reads EPEVTQTPSHQVTQMGQEVILRCVPISNHLYFYWYRQILGQKVEFLVSFYNNEISEKSEIFDDQFSVERPDGSNFTLKIRSTKLEDSAMYFCASRITSLNSYEQYFGPGTRLTVT.

The V call is TRBV4-2, the J call TRBJ1-2; TRBD1 is a possible D gene (5 bases). The CDR3 extends over 12 amino acids. Trimming cost V 7 bases and J 7 bases, with 13 bases left between them. Germline V gene lookup returns CDR1 LGHNA and CDR2 YNFKEQ. For the CDR3, the DNA is TGTGCCAGCACCGGGACCGCTTTTGGCTACACCTTC. Translated: CASTGTAFGYTF.

The chain is built from TRBV30 and TRBJ1-1; weak D call: TRBD1 (6 bases). CDR1 is GTSNPN and CDR2 is SVGIG in the germline V gene (reference sequence). The CDR3 loop spans 13 amino acids. V was shortened by 4 bases and J by 4 bases, with 13 bases between the two germline ends. In DNA, the CDR3 is TGTGCCTGGATGAGAGGGGGTGGCACTGAAGCTTTCTTT. Translated: CAWMRGGGTEAFF. The variable domain in full, completed from reference TRBV30 and TRBJ1-1, reads SQTIHQWPATLVQPVGSPLSLECTVEGTSNPNLYWYRQAAGRGLQLLFYSVGIGQISSEVPQNLSASRPQDRQFILSSKKLLLSDSGFYLCAWMRGGGTEAFFGQGTRLTVV.

The chain has TRBV28 and TRBJ1-5; TRBD1 might be the D (6 bases). V was trimmed by 6 bases and J by 0 bases, leaving 18 bases between them. In germline, CDR1 is MDHEN, CDR2 SYDVKM. CDR3 size: 17 residues. CDR3 loop: CASSTGGGIISNQPQHF. CDR3 sequence (DNA): TGTGCCAGCAGCACGGGAGGGGGGATTATTAGCAATCAGCCCCAGCATTTT. Full variable domain (remainder filled in from reference TRBV28 and TRBJ1-5): DVKVTQSSRYLVKRTGEKVFLECVQDMDHENMFWYRQDPGLGLRLIYFSYDVKMKEKGDIPEGYSVSREKKERFSLILESASTNQTSMYLCASSTGGGIISNQPQHFGDGTRLSIL.

This clone has just one count. The chain recombines TRBV6-5 with TRBJ2-7; TRBD1 agrees at 11 bases. The germline V gene encodes CDR1 MNHEY and CDR2 SVGAGI. This CDR3 has 16 amino acids. V lost 4 bases to trimming and J lost 2 bases; unmatched junction nucleotides: 7. The CDR3 loop reads CASSWGADRGPYEQYF. As DNA, the CDR3 is TGTGCCAGCAGTTGGGGGGCGGACAGGGGGCCCTACGAGCAGTACTTC.

The chain couples TRBV5-4 to TRBJ2-5, with D perhaps TRBD1 (7 bases). The germline gives CDR1 SGHNT, CDR2 YYREEE (reference sequence). V was cut by 4 bases and J by 1 base, with 14 bases left in between. The CDR3 covers 15 residues. The CDR3 DNA reads as TGTGCCAGCAGCCCAGGGGGGCGTAGCCAAGAGACCCAGTACTTC. Amino acids: CASSPGGRSQETQYF.

V gene TRBV4-2 combines with J gene TRBJ2-7; 8 bases agree with TRBD1. Losses at the gene ends were 0 bases for V and 3 bases for J; bases not matched to a gene: 1. CDR3 length: 14 amino acids. Germline-derived CDR1 and CDR2 are LGHNA and YNFKEQ. CDR3 in amino acids: CASSQDDRGYEQYF. The CDR3 DNA reads TGTGCCAGCAGCCAAGATGACAGGGGCTACGAGCAGTACTTC.

The chain joins TRBV29-1 to TRBJ2-7; TRBD1 matches 8 bases. CDR3 length equals 14 residues. The V segment lost 6 bases and the J segment 3 bases; nucleotides outside the gene matches: 10. CDR1 and CDR2 from the germline V gene are SQVTM and ANQGSEA. CDR3 DNA sequence: TGCAGCGTAGTAGACAGGGGCCCTAGCTACGAGCAGTACTTC. The encoded protein is CSVVDRGPSYEQYF.

The chain employs TRBV7-2 and TRBJ1-4, with a tentative D call TRBD1 (6 bases). The CDR3 loop spans 15 amino acids. Deletions cut 6 bases from V and 4 bases from J, with 15 bases between. Germline V gene lookup returns CDR1 SGHTA and CDR2 FQGNSA. The CDR3 region has the DNA TGTGCCAGCAGTCCAGGGGCTACCATTAATGAAAAACTGTTTTTT. Translation gives CASSPGATINEKLFF.

Only a few counts were recorded for this clone. This chain joins TRBV6-6 and TRBJ2-7, with 11 bases matching TRBD2. This CDR3 region has 14 residues. The J segment lost 1 base and the V segment lost 7 bases, leaving 3 bases of the junction unmatched. In germline, CDR1 is MNHNY, CDR2 SVGAGI (reference sequence). The CDR3 reads CASTRLAGSYEQYF. Written as DNA, the CDR3 is TGTGCCAGCACCAGACTAGCGGGGTCCTACGAGCAGTACTTC.

The V call is TRBV7-9, the J call TRBJ1-1; D is perhaps TRBD1 (5 bases). The ends were cut back, 4 bases at V and 4 bases at J, with 10 bases in the middle. This CDR3 has 13 residues. CDR1 is SEHNR and CDR2 is FQNEAQ in the germline V gene (reference sequence). CDR3 sequence reads: CASSSRVGTEAFF. Written as DNA, the CDR3 is TGTGCCAGCAGCTCCAGGGTGGGCACTGAAGCTTTCTTT.

The rearrangement links TRBV19 to TRBJ1-2; 9 bases map to TRBD1. The CDR3 spans 14 residues. With 5 bases clipped from V and 4 bases from J, the junction kept 5 bases outside the gene matches. Germline V CDR1 and CDR2: LNHDA, SQIVND (reference sequence). The CDR3 region has the DNA TGTGCCAGTAGTCCGGACAGGGGTCGCTATGGCTACACCTTC. Its translation: CASSPDRGRYGYTF. Drawing the rest from reference TRBV19 and TRBJ1-2, the complete variable domain is DGGITQSPKYLFRKEGQNVTLSCEQNLNHDAMYWYRQDPGQGLRLIYYSQIVNDFQKGDIAEGYSVSREKKESFPLTVTSAQKNPTAFYLCASSPDRGRYGYTFGSGTRLTVV.